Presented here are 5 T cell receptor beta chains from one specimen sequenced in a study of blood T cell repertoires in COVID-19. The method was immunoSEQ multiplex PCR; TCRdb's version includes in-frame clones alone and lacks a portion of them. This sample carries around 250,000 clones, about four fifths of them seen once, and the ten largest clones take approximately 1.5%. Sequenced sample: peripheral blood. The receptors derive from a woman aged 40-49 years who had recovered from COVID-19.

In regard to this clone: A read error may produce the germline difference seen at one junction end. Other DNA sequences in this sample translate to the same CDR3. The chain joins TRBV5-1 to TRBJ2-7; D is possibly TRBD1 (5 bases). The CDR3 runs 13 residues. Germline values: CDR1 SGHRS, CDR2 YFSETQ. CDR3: CASSLDTTYEQYF. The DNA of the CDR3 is TGCGCTAGCAGCTTGGACACAACCTACGAGCAGTACTTC.

The CDR3 DNA reads TGTGCCGCGCGGGGGACTACCTACGAGCAGTACTTC. As protein: CAARGTTYEQYF. V gene TRBV27 combines with J gene TRBJ2-7; the match to TRBD2 covers 7 bases. V lost 11 bases and J lost 2; bases outside the gene matches: 6. Germline V lookup: CDR1 MNHEY, CDR2 SMNVEV (reference sequence). This CDR3 spans 12 amino acids.

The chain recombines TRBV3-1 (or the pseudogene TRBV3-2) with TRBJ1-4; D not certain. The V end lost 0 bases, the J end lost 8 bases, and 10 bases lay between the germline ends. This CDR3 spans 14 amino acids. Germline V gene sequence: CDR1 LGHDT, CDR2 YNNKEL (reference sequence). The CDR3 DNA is TGTGCCAGCAGCCAAGATAACACCGGGGAAAAACTGTTTTTT. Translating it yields CASSQDNTGEKLFF.

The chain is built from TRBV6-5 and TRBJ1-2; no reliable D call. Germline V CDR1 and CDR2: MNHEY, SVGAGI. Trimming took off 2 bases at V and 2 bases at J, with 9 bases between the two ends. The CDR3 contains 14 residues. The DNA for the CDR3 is TGTGCCAGCAGTTACACCCGGGAGAACTATGGCTACACCTTC. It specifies CASSYTRENYGYTF.

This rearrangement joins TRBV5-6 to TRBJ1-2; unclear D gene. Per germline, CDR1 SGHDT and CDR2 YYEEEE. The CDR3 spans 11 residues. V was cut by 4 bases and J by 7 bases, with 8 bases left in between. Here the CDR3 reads CASSSVGGYTF. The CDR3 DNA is TGTGCCAGCAGCAGCGTGGGTGGCTACACCTTC.